The rows below give T cell receptor beta chains drawn from one sample of a study of blood T cell repertoires in COVID-19. Produced via immunoSEQ multiplex PCR; TCRdb's table is partial and in-frame only. The sample has approximately 300,000 clones, around 86% seen once; the top ten hold roughly 1.6%. The sequencing input was peripheral blood. The receptors shown here come from a woman in her forties or fifties with acute or convalescent COVID-19. CDR3s include the opening cysteine and the closing phenylalanine or tryptophan. The order of the fields is J gene, D gene, clone size, V gene, CDR3 protein, CDR3 DNA. The D gene is left open where the match is weak. Size is stated for part of the rows, as once, few or many counts, or as a class when the clone is expanded.

j_gene: TRBJ1-5; d_gene: NA; abundance: NA; v_gene: TRBV5-4; CDR3aa: CASSLVAGESNQPQHF; CDR3nt: TGTGCCAGCAGCTTGGTGGCAGGTGAAAGCAATCAGCCCCAGCATTTT
j_gene: TRBJ2-7; d_gene: TRBD2; abundance: NA; v_gene: TRBV7-6; CDR3aa: CASSLAPGTSGSHYEQYF; CDR3nt: TGTGCCAGCAGCTTAGCTCCTGGGACTAGCGGGAGCCACTACGAGCAGTACTTC
j_gene: TRBJ2-5; d_gene: TRBD2; abundance: NA; v_gene: TRBV11-3; CDR3aa: CASSLGGSGGQGWMETQYF; CDR3nt: TGTGCCAGCAGCTTAGGAGGGAGCGGGGGCCAGGGATGGATGGAGACCCAGTACTTC
j_gene: TRBJ1-5; d_gene: NA; abundance: NA; v_gene: TRBV25-1; CDR3aa: CASSPGGRAQHF; CDR3nt: TGTGCCAGCAGCCCTGGAGGGAGGGCCCAGCATTTT
j_gene: TRBJ1-2; d_gene: NA; abundance: NA; v_gene: TRBV28; CDR3aa: CASSLSQGYYGYTF; CDR3nt: TGTGCCAGCAGTCTCAGCCAGGGGTACTATGGCTACACCTTC
j_gene: TRBJ2-3; d_gene: NA; abundance: NA; v_gene: TRBV28; CDR3aa: CASRQPGLSAQYF; CDR3nt: TGTGCCAGCAGACAGCCGGGATTATCCGCGCAGTATTTT
j_gene: TRBJ2-5; d_gene: TRBD1; abundance: NA; v_gene: TRBV5-1; CDR3aa: CASRSGGNQETQYF; CDR3nt: TGCGCCAGCAGGTCAGGGGGTAACCAAGAGACCCAGTACTTC
j_gene: TRBJ1-3; d_gene: NA; abundance: NA; v_gene: TRBV4-1; CDR3aa: CASSHAANYQGNTIYF; CDR3nt: TGCGCCAGCAGCCACGCCGCCAATTACCAGGGAAACACCATATATTTT
j_gene: TRBJ1-4; d_gene: NA; abundance: NA; v_gene: TRBV7-9; CDR3aa: CASSHRVEEKLFF; CDR3nt: TGTGCCAGCAGCCACAGGGTGGAGGAAAAACTGTTTTTT
j_gene: TRBJ1-5; d_gene: NA; abundance: NA; v_gene: TRBV7-9; CDR3aa: CASSLVNTQPQHF; CDR3nt: TGTGCCAGCAGCTTAGTCAACACTCAGCCCCAGCATTTT
j_gene: TRBJ2-5; d_gene: TRBD2; abundance: NA; v_gene: TRBV9; CDR3aa: CASSATSGRGTETQYF; CDR3nt: TGTGCCAGCAGCGCCACTAGCGGGAGGGGGACGGAGACCCAGTACTTC
j_gene: TRBJ1-1; d_gene: TRBD1; abundance: NA; v_gene: TRBV19; CDR3aa: CASSSDRIEATEAFF; CDR3nt: TGTGCCAGTAGCTCGGACAGGATTGAAGCGACTGAAGCTTTCTTT
j_gene: TRBJ1-1; d_gene: NA; abundance: NA; v_gene: TRBV7-9; CDR3aa: CASSLGSGTEAFF; CDR3nt: TGTGCCAGCAGCTTAGGTTCAGGGACTGAAGCTTTCTTT
j_gene: TRBJ1-5; d_gene: NA; abundance: NA; v_gene: TRBV15; CDR3aa: CATSRDTGFGNQPQHF; CDR3nt: TGTGCCACCAGCAGGGACACAGGGTTTGGTAATCAGCCCCAGCATTTT
j_gene: TRBJ1-2; d_gene: TRBD1; abundance: NA; v_gene: TRBV28; CDR3aa: CASSSQDRVFYGYTF; CDR3nt: TGTGCCAGCAGTTCCCAGGACAGGGTGTTCTATGGCTACACCTTC
j_gene: TRBJ1-6; d_gene: NA; abundance: NA; v_gene: TRBV7-3; CDR3aa: CASSYGTQGNSPLHF; CDR3nt: TGTGCCAGCAGCTACGGGACGCAGGGGAATTCACCCCTCCACTTT
j_gene: TRBJ2-3; d_gene: NA; abundance: NA; v_gene: TRBV7-2; CDR3aa: CASSFGHYTDTQYF; CDR3nt: TGTGCCAGCAGCTTTGGACACTACACAGATACGCAGTATTTT
j_gene: TRBJ2-2; d_gene: NA; abundance: NA; v_gene: TRBV28; CDR3aa: CASSYVEIANTGELFF; CDR3nt: TGTGCCAGCAGTTACGTTGAGATAGCAAACACCGGGGAGCTGTTTTTT
j_gene: TRBJ2-7; d_gene: TRBD1; abundance: NA; v_gene: TRBV6-2/TRBV6-3; CDR3aa: CASSGTGDEQYF; CDR3nt: TGTGCCAGCAGTGGGACAGGTGACGAGCAGTACTTC
j_gene: TRBJ2-7; d_gene: NA; abundance: NA; v_gene: TRBV7-8; CDR3aa: CASRSIGSYEQYF; CDR3nt: TGTGCCAGCCGGAGTATTGGTAGCTACGAGCAGTACTTC
j_gene: TRBJ2-5; d_gene: NA; abundance: NA; v_gene: TRBV28; CDR3aa: CASSLTAKTQYF; CDR3nt: TGTGCCAGCAGTTTAACTGCGAAGACCCAGTACTTC
j_gene: TRBJ2-1; d_gene: NA; abundance: NA; v_gene: TRBV5-1; CDR3aa: CASSLEASYHNEQFF; CDR3nt: TGCGCCAGCAGCTTGGAGGCTAGCTACCACAATGAGCAGTTCTTC
j_gene: TRBJ2-7; d_gene: TRBD2; abundance: NA; v_gene: TRBV29-1; CDR3aa: CSVGLAGEEQYF; CDR3nt: TGCAGCGTTGGGTTAGCGGGAGAAGAGCAGTACTTC
j_gene: TRBJ2-7; d_gene: TRBD2; abundance: NA; v_gene: TRBV6-5; CDR3aa: CASSYGGRANHEQYF; CDR3nt: TGTGCCAGCAGTTACGGCGGGAGGGCCAACCACGAGCAGTACTTC
j_gene: TRBJ2-1; d_gene: TRBD2; abundance: NA; v_gene: TRBV9; CDR3aa: CASSVGLAGGSRSYNEQFF; CDR3nt: TGTGCCAGCAGCGTAGGACTAGCGGGAGGGTCCCGCTCCTACAATGAGCAGTTCTTC
j_gene: TRBJ1-2; d_gene: TRBD1; abundance: NA; v_gene: TRBV11-2; CDR3aa: CASSSGTGDYGYTF; CDR3nt: TGTGCCAGCAGCTCCGGGACAGGGGACTATGGCTACACCTTC
j_gene: TRBJ2-1; d_gene: TRBD2; abundance: NA; v_gene: TRBV19; CDR3aa: CASSDPGLGHEQFF; CDR3nt: TGTGCCAGTAGTGATCCGGGACTAGGGCATGAGCAGTTCTTC
j_gene: TRBJ1-1; d_gene: NA; abundance: NA; v_gene: TRBV6-4; CDR3aa: CASSDAAALNTEAFF; CDR3nt: TGTGCCAGCAGTGACGCGGCAGCACTCAACACTGAAGCTTTCTTT
j_gene: TRBJ2-7; d_gene: TRBD2; abundance: NA; v_gene: TRBV27; CDR3aa: CASSLRGSGSEYEQYF; CDR3nt: TGTGCCAGCAGTTTAAGAGGGAGCGGGAGTGAGTACGAGCAGTACTTC
j_gene: TRBJ2-2; d_gene: NA; abundance: few; v_gene: TRBV27; CDR3aa: CASSWGLAERTGELFF; CDR3nt: TGTGCCAGCAGTTGGGGGCTAGCGGAAAGGACCGGGGAGCTGTTTTTT
j_gene: TRBJ1-4; d_gene: TRBD1; abundance: NA; v_gene: TRBV10-3; CDR3aa: CAISEQGTNEKLFF; CDR3nt: TGTGCCATCAGCGAACAGGGGACTAATGAAAAACTGTTTTTT
j_gene: TRBJ2-2; d_gene: TRBD2; abundance: NA; v_gene: TRBV24-1; CDR3aa: CATRDSAGVFTGELFF; CDR3nt: TGTGCCACCCGAGATTCAGCGGGAGTCTTCACCGGGGAGCTGTTTTTT
j_gene: TRBJ2-7; d_gene: TRBD2; abundance: NA; v_gene: TRBV7-2; CDR3aa: CASSLVSGSSYEQYF; CDR3nt: TGTGCCAGCAGCTTAGTTAGCGGGAGTTCCTACGAGCAGTACTTC
j_gene: TRBJ2-5; d_gene: NA; abundance: NA; v_gene: TRBV27; CDR3aa: CASSLSSETQYF; CDR3nt: TGTGCCAGCAGTTTATCCTCGGAGACCCAGTACTTC
j_gene: TRBJ1-6; d_gene: NA; abundance: NA; v_gene: TRBV7-2; CDR3aa: CASSFYVLSPLHF; CDR3nt: TGTGCCAGCAGCTTTTATGTCCTCTCACCCCTCCACTTT
j_gene: TRBJ2-7; d_gene: TRBD1; abundance: NA; v_gene: TRBV5-1; CDR3aa: CASSRADRGEQYF; CDR3nt: TGCGCCAGCAGCCGCGCAGACAGGGGTGAGCAGTACTTC
j_gene: TRBJ2-5; d_gene: TRBD1; abundance: NA; v_gene: TRBV24-1; CDR3aa: CATQGQGVVTQYF; CDR3nt: TGTGCCACCCAGGGACAGGGGGTAGTGACCCAGTACTTC
j_gene: TRBJ1-2; d_gene: NA; abundance: NA; v_gene: TRBV6-4; CDR3aa: CASSDSGRPLYGYTF; CDR3nt: TGTGCCAGCAGTGACTCTGGCAGGCCCCTCTATGGCTACACCTTC
j_gene: TRBJ2-3; d_gene: TRBD2; abundance: NA; v_gene: TRBV7-2; CDR3aa: CASSLVPGLAGETKMYF; CDR3nt: TGTGCCAGCAGCTTAGTTCCGGGACTAGCGGGAGAGACGAAGATGTATTTT
j_gene: TRBJ1-5; d_gene: TRBD1; abundance: NA; v_gene: TRBV6-2/TRBV6-3; CDR3aa: CASSLGQGGYSNQPQHF; CDR3nt: TGTGCCAGCAGCCTCGGACAGGGAGGTTATAGCAATCAGCCCCAGCATTTT
j_gene: TRBJ2-7; d_gene: NA; abundance: once; v_gene: TRBV6-2/TRBV6-3; CDR3aa: CASSLALLPYEQYF; CDR3nt: TGTGCCAGCAGTTTAGCCCTTCTCCCCTACGAGCAGTACTTC
j_gene: TRBJ2-2; d_gene: NA; abundance: NA; v_gene: TRBV7-9; CDR3aa: CASSWAQGNTGELFF; CDR3nt: TGTGCCAGCAGCTGGGCACAGGGCAACACCGGGGAGCTGTTTTTT
j_gene: TRBJ2-7; d_gene: NA; abundance: NA; v_gene: TRBV11-2; CDR3aa: CASSSSANEQYF; CDR3nt: TGTGCCAGCAGCTCCTCAGCGAACGAGCAGTACTTC
j_gene: TRBJ1-6; d_gene: NA; abundance: few; v_gene: TRBV28; CDR3aa: CASSLLGGLSNSPLHF; CDR3nt: TGTGCCAGCAGTTTGCTAGGTGGACTCAGCAATTCACCCCTCCACTTT
j_gene: TRBJ2-7; d_gene: NA; abundance: NA; v_gene: TRBV19; CDR3aa: CASSISGQSYEQYF; CDR3nt: TGTGCCAGTAGTATCTCTGGGCAGTCCTACGAGCAGTACTTC
j_gene: TRBJ2-1; d_gene: TRBD2; abundance: NA; v_gene: TRBV28; CDR3aa: CASSSRDYSSYNEQFF; CDR3nt: TGTGCCAGCAGTTCTCGGGACTATTCCTCCTACAATGAGCAGTTCTTC
j_gene: TRBJ2-3; d_gene: TRBD2; abundance: NA; v_gene: TRBV19; CDR3aa: CASMWSSGEDTQYF; CDR3nt: TGTGCCAGTATGTGGTCTAGCGGGGAAGATACGCAGTATTTT
j_gene: TRBJ1-4; d_gene: NA; abundance: NA; v_gene: TRBV30; CDR3aa: CAWSVRGGPNEKLFF; CDR3nt: TGTGCCTGGAGTGTAAGGGGGGGGCCTAATGAAAAACTGTTTTTT
j_gene: TRBJ2-1; d_gene: TRBD1; abundance: NA; v_gene: TRBV5-4; CDR3aa: CASSLLGQGSNEQFF; CDR3nt: TGTGCCAGCAGCTTGTTGGGACAGGGGTCCAATGAGCAGTTCTTC
j_gene: TRBJ2-5; d_gene: TRBD1; abundance: many; v_gene: TRBV27; CDR3aa: CASSLGQHGLETQYF; CDR3nt: TGTGCCAGCAGTTTGGGACAGCACGGTTTAGAGACCCAGTACTTC
j_gene: TRBJ1-3; d_gene: TRBD1; abundance: NA; v_gene: TRBV27; CDR3aa: CASRPLTGGNTIYF; CDR3nt: TGTGCCAGCAGGCCTCTGACAGGGGGAAACACCATATATTTT
j_gene: TRBJ2-1; d_gene: NA; abundance: few; v_gene: TRBV11-2; CDR3aa: CASSFVDWMAYNEQFF; CDR3nt: TGTGCCAGCAGCTTCGTGGACTGGATGGCCTACAATGAGCAGTTCTTC